These T cell receptor beta chains were read from a single sample in a study of T cells in Graves' hyperthyroidism and ophthalmopathy. MiXCR, applied by TCRdb to the multiplex PCR reads, yields one record per CDR3 protein. The sample has some 50,000 distinct CDR3 sequences; over 40% are singletons. Sequenced: blood. The receptors originated from a woman between 45 and 60 years old with Graves' ophthalmopathy. The CDR3 runs from the conserved cysteine through the conserved F or W. The D gene is left open where the match is weak. Clone size is given for some rows only: seen once, a few or many times, or a class if the clone is expanded.

D	V	size	J	CDR3	DNA
NA	TRBV6-4	many	TRBJ2-5	CASSAQGFETQYF	TGTGCCAGCAGTGCCCAGGGATTTGAGACCCAGTACTTC
TRBD2	TRBV3-1	few	TRBJ2-3	CASRISGGDTDTQYF	TGTGCCAGCAGGATTAGCGGGGGGGACACAGATACGCAGTATTTT
NA	TRBV16	NA	TRBJ2-1	CASSPDGGRFEQFF	TGTGCCAGCAGCCCGGACGGGGGACGGTTTGAGCAGTTCTTC
NA	TRBV12-3/TRBV12-4	many	TRBJ1-1	CASSFLSEAFF	TGTGCCAGCAGTTTTCTGTCTGAAGCTTTCTTT
NA	TRBV9	NA	TRBJ2-3	CASSVGGVPYNEQYF	TGTGCCAGCAGCGTCGGAGGGGTGCCCTACAATGAGCAGTATTTT
TRBD1	TRBV29-1	NA	TRBJ2-7	CSVPTGGGYEQYF	TGCAGCGTGCCCACAGGGGGCGGCTACGAGCAGTACTTC
NA	TRBV12-3/TRBV12-4	NA	TRBJ2-1	CASKLAGGDTQFF	TGTGCCAGCAAACTAGCCGGGGGAGATACGCAGTTCTTC
TRBD2	TRBV11-3	NA	TRBJ2-7	CASSLDGTSGRKSEQYF	TGTGCCAGCAGCTTAGATGGGACTAGCGGGAGAAAGTCCGAGCAGTACTTC
TRBD1	TRBV5-1	NA	TRBJ2-1	CASSGRDSYNEQFF	TGTGCCAGCAGCGGAAGGGACAGCTACAATGAGCAGTTCTTC
NA	TRBV20-1	many	TRBJ2-1	CSAPGGRSSYNEQFF	TGCAGTGCGCCGGGCGGGCGGAGCTCCTACAATGAGCAGTTCTTC
NA	TRBV20-1	many	TRBJ1-5	CSASSVQLNQPQHF	TGCAGTGCTAGTTCGGTACAGCTCAATCAGCCCCAGCATTTT
TRBD1	TRBV19	few	TRBJ2-5	CASSFGTGASAQYF	TGTGCCAGTAGTTTCGGGACAGGGGCGTCAGCCCAGTACTTC
NA	TRBV12-3/TRBV12-4	once	TRBJ2-7	CASSLDVRDDEQYF	TGTGCCAGCAGTTTAGATGTCAGGGATGACGAGCAGTACTTT
TRBD1	TRBV12-3/TRBV12-4	many	TRBJ2-5	CASSPRQGMETQYF	TGTGCCAGCAGTCCACGACAGGGGATGGAGACCCAGTACTTC
NA	TRBV19	NA	TRBJ2-1	CASGETGEDYEQFF	TGTGCCAGTGGCGAAACCGGGGAAGACTACGAGCAGTTCTTC
NA	TRBV9	NA	TRBJ2-1	CASGAGNEQFF	TGTGCCAGCGGGGCGGGAAATGAGCAGTTCTTC
NA	TRBV5-1	NA	TRBJ1-2	CASSIGPIGEGYTF	TGCGCCAGCAGCATAGGGCCAATAGGGGAGGGCTACACCTTC
NA	TRBV12-5	many	TRBJ2-1	CASAVRDGAYNEQFF	TGTGCTAGTGCCGTAAGGGACGGAGCCTACAATGAGCAGTTCTTC
TRBD2	TRBV4-3	few	TRBJ2-1	CASSRSGGTSGISYNEQFF	TGCGCCAGCAGCCGATCAGGTGGGACTAGCGGCATTAGCTACAATGAGCAGTTCTTC
NA	TRBV7-2	NA	TRBJ1-6	CASGADSGNQPLHF	TGTGCCAGCGGCGCTGACAGTGGGAATCAGCCCCTCCACTTT
NA	TRBV7-6	NA	TRBJ2-7	CARHSPSYEQYF	TGTGCTAGACACAGCCCGTCCTACGAGCAGTACTTC
NA	TRBV24-1	NA	TRBJ2-3	CATRLSGNNEQYF	TGTGCCACCAGACTGTCAGGAAACAATGAGCAGTATTTT
NA	TRBV20-1	NA	TRBJ2-2	CSAINRRTGELFF	TGCAGTGCCATAAATCGGCGGACAGGGGAGCTGTTTTTT
NA	TRBV30	few	TRBJ1-1	CAWSVQGGAEAFF	TGTGCCTGGAGTGTACAGGGTGGGGCTGAAGCTTTCTTT
TRBD2	TRBV29-1	many	TRBJ2-7	CSVGLASGVYEQYF	TGCAGCGTGGGGCTGGCTAGCGGGGTTTACGAGCAGTACTTC
NA	TRBV7-9	NA	TRBJ2-5	CASSGARGIGTQYF	TGCGCCAGCAGCGGGGCCAGGGGGATTGGGACCCAGTACTTC
TRBD2	TRBV7-2	many	TRBJ2-5	CASSPGGTQETQYF	TGTGCCAGCAGCCCGGGAGGGACCCAAGAGACCCAGTACTTC
NA	TRBV7-9	NA	TRBJ2-7	CASSAERDWNSEQYF	TGTGCCAGCAGCGCAGAACGGGACTGGAATTCCGAGCAGTACTTC
TRBD2	TRBV7-2	many	TRBJ2-7	CASSSQGREADEQYF	TGTGCCAGCAGCTCCCAGGGGCGGGAGGCTGACGAGCAGTACTTC
NA	TRBV7-6	NA	TRBJ1-4	CASSLGRKSGGKLFF	TGTGCCAGCAGCTTAGGCCGTAAGAGCGGGGGAAAACTGTTTTTT
TRBD2	TRBV10-3	many	TRBJ2-1	CAISDSGGSNEQFF	TGTGCCATCAGTGACTCGGGGGGATCGAATGAGCAGTTCTTC
NA	TRBV7-9	NA	TRBJ2-5	CASSLADSQPQYF	TGTGCCAGCAGCTTAGCCGACAGTCAGCCCCAGTACTTC
NA	TRBV29-1	NA	TRBJ2-1	CSSQDFEGGPHNEQFF	TGCAGCAGCCAAGACTTCGAGGGGGGTCCCCACAATGAGCAGTTCTTC
NA	TRBV13	once	TRBJ2-7	CASSLRLVGIYEQYF	TGTGCCAGCAGCTTGCGTCTAGTGGGAATCTACGAGCAGTACTTC
NA	TRBV12-3/TRBV12-4	many	TRBJ1-3	CASSLRGPANTIYF	TGTGCCAGCAGTTTACGGGGACCTGCAAACACCATATATTTT
TRBD2	TRBV9	NA	TRBJ2-3	CATTGGTDTQYF	TGTGCCACAACGGGGGGGACAGATACGCAGTATTTT
TRBD1	TRBV10-3	medium-sized	TRBJ2-7	CAIMGGTGDYEQYF	TGTGCCATCATGGGGGGGACAGGGGACTACGAGCAGTACTTC
NA	TRBV4-1	many	TRBJ2-5	CASSHLEETQYF	TGCGCCAGCAGCCATTTGGAGGAGACCCAGTACTTC
TRBD2	TRBV7-6	NA	TRBJ2-1	CASSRTSGRYEQFF	TGTGCCAGCAGCCGGACTAGCGGGAGGTATGAGCAGTTCTTC
TRBD1	TRBV2	many	TRBJ2-5	CASSRTGGGETQYF	TGTGCCAGCAGTAGGACAGGGGGGGGAGAGACCCAGTACTTC
TRBD2	TRBV20-1	NA	TRBJ2-7	CSASISGSSYEQYF	TGCAGTGCCTCGATCAGCGGGAGCTCCTACGAGCAGTACTTC
NA	TRBV11-2	many	TRBJ2-7	CASSSDRSEQYF	TGTGCCAGCAGCTCAGACAGGAGTGAGCAGTACTTC
NA	TRBV9	many	TRBJ1-1	CASSLKPGNTEAFF	TGTGCCAGCAGCCTTAAGCCAGGAAACACTGAAGCTTTCTTT
NA	TRBV5-1	many	TRBJ1-3	CASSLEGSHSGNTIYF	TGCGCCAGCAGCTTGGAGGGATCACACTCTGGAAACACCATATATTTT
NA	TRBV2	NA	TRBJ2-5	CASSETGPETQYF	TGTGCCAGCAGTGAAACGGGGCCAGAGACCCAGTACTTC
NA	TRBV18	NA	TRBJ2-2	CASSQDSPNTGELFF	TGTGCCAGCTCTCAGGACAGCCCGAACACCGGGGAGCTGTTTTTT
TRBD2	TRBV6-2/TRBV6-3	many	TRBJ2-5	CASRDSGGGETQYF	TGTGCCAGCAGGGATAGCGGGGGAGGAGAGACCCAGTACTTC
TRBD2	TRBV3-1	few	TRBJ2-2	CASSILAGGELFF	TGTGCCAGCAGCATACTAGCGGGCGGGGAGCTGTTTTTT
NA	TRBV6-5	many	TRBJ1-6	CASSYRGNSPLHF	TGTGCCAGCAGTTACAGGGGTAATTCACCCCTCCACTTT
NA	TRBV11-3	many	TRBJ2-7	CASSPGTKKGSYEQYF	TGTGCCAGCAGCCCCGGGACAAAAAAGGGCTCCTACGAGCAGTACTTC
NA	TRBV28	NA	TRBJ1-6	CASSLGGFYNSPPHF	TGTGCCAGCAGTTTAGGTGGCTTCTATAATTCACCCCCCCACTTT
NA	TRBV9	many	TRBJ1-4	CASSTGPYEKLFF	TGTGCCAGCAGCACCGGGCCTTATGAAAAACTGTTTTTT
TRBD2	TRBV20-1	many	TRBJ2-3	CSARPPGGSTDTQYF	TGCAGTGCTAGGCCCCCGGGGGGAAGCACAGATACGCAGTATTTT